The clone carrying this TCR beta chain occurred a few times. The antigen is undetermined. This CDR3 spans 12 amino acids. V was pared by 8 bases and J by 6 bases, with 11 bases between. This entry belongs to a study of blood T cells in healthy people across ages. Study-wide findings and caveats: The percentage of naive T cells correlated strongly with TCR beta diversity.

Together with a sample-barcoded 5' primer, a J-beta primer mix was included in a second PCR lasting about 7 to 11 cycles. TCRdb independently ran MiXCR on the 5' RACE reads; one entry per CDR3 protein. Of 700,000 to 800,000 distinct CDR3 sequences in the sample, more than 40% are singletons; the top ten hold 20% to 25%. The sequencing input was blood. The origin of this receptor is a woman aged 60 to 75 in good health. V gene TRBV12-3 or TRBV12-4 combines with J gene TRBJ2-1; D ambiguous. For the CDR3, the DNA is TGTGCCAGCCGGAATTACCCCAATGAGCAGTTCTTC. Encoded protein: CASRNYPNEQFF.